This entry describes one T cell receptor (beta chain). Its specificity is not known. The data originate from a study of OX40 agonist ivuxolimab in advanced cancers. This CDR3 is 17 amino acids long. V was clipped by 4 bases and J by 4 bases; unmatched bases: 3. CDR1 is MNHNS, CDR2 SASEGT, per germline. Generated by immunoSEQ multiplex PCR, the TCRdb table keeps only in-frame clones and is missing some. Of about 48,000 clones in the sample, 75% to 85% are singletons; the top ten hold approximately 1%. The study, taken as a whole, reports: Doses of 0.1 to 3.0 mg/kg were accompanied by clonal expansion of CD4+ and CD8+ blood T cells by week 6.

The chain uses TRBV6-1 and TRBJ2-6; 14 positions agree with TRBD2. This clonotype was sampled from an adult with an advanced solid tumor such as melanoma, head and neck, liver or kidney cancer. The sample was CD4+ or CD8+ T cells sorted from blood, taken in a trial of the OX40 agonist ivuxolimab. This chain's CDR3 is CASSGLAGGRGANVLTF. CDR3 DNA sequence: TGTGCCAGCAGTGGACTAGCGGGGGGGAGAGGGGCCAACGTCCTGACTTTC.